Listed here are 21 T cell receptor beta chains from one sample, sequenced in a study of T cells in Graves' hyperthyroidism and ophthalmopathy (dated 2019 in TCRdb). The library was produced with multiplex PCR. Reads for this sample came from an Illumina HiSeq 2000. Amplification of TCR beta CDR3 regions was carried out from RNA transcripts. A first-round RT-PCR of the TCR CDR3 used the HTBI primer set with the Qiagen OneStep RT-PCR kit. TCRdb trimmed public reads at Q25 via fastp, called clones via MiXCR and kept in-frame beta chains. Each CDR3 protein appears once, grouped with its most common genes and DNA. In this sample the table shows over 200,000 distinct CDR3 sequences, around 17% of which occur a single time. Around 43% of the sample lies in the top ten. Sequenced sample: blood. Every receptor here comes from a man in his forties with Graves' hyperthyroidism.

This clonotype was detected ten times or more. The chain couples TRBV7-2 to TRBJ2-3, with no clear D. The CDR3 runs 15 residues. V shed 1 base and J shed 4 bases, with 12 bases lying between them. Germline CDR1 is SGHTA and CDR2 is FQGNSA. DNA of the CDR3: TGTGCCAGCAGCTTAGGGAGAACTGGCCCAGATACGCAGTATTTT. Translation gives CASSLGRTGPDTQYF.

The chain joins TRBV7-9 to TRBJ2-7, with TRBD2 matching over 13 bases. Germline V gene lookup returns CDR1 SEHNR and CDR2 FQNEAQ (reference sequence). The ends lost 5 bases at V and 3 bases at J; junction bases unmatched: 19. There are 20 residues in the CDR3. The CDR3 sequence: CASSAGLAGVVPPNNYEQYF. CDR3 coding DNA: TGTGCCAGCAGCGCAGGACTAGCGGGAGTGGTTCCCCCTAACAACTACGAGCAGTACTTC.

This clonotype was observed at least ten times. This chain joins TRBV20-1 and TRBJ1-5, with D perhaps matching TRBD1 (6 bases). This CDR3 comprises 15 residues. Trimming removed 3 bases from V and 4 bases from J, with 16 bases in between. Germline V gene lookup returns CDR1 DFQATT and CDR2 SNEGSKA (reference sequence). The CDR3 DNA sequence: TGCAGTGCTAGCCGAGGAGGGGGGGGAAATCAGCCCCAGCATTTT. Translating gives CSASRGGGGNQPQHF.

This clonotype was recorded many times. This chain uses TRBV10-1 with TRBJ2-7, with 9 bases matching TRBD1. Trimming at V came to 6 bases and at J to 6 bases, leaving 9 bases not matched to a gene. The germline V gene encodes CDR1 WNHNN and CDR2 SYGVQD (reference sequence). The CDR3 is made up of 14 amino acids. CDR3 region: CASREGQGSREQYF. Written as DNA, the CDR3 is TGCGCCAGCAGGGAAGGACAGGGGTCTCGCGAGCAGTACTTC.

This chain links TRBV5-8 with TRBJ2-7; maybe TRBD1 (6 bases). CDR3 length: 15 residues. Germline V CDR1 and CDR2: SGHTS, YDEGEE. V dropped 0 bases and J dropped 0 bases, with 10 bases sitting between them. CDR3 amino acids: CASSLGQASSYEQYF. In DNA form, the CDR3 reads TGTGCCAGCAGCTTGGGACAGGCTAGCTCCTACGAGCAGTACTTC.

This clonotype has a count of ten or more. The V call is TRBV7-2, the J call TRBJ2-7; 7 bases are a match to TRBD1. The V gene end was trimmed by 0 bases and the J gene end by 3 bases; junction bases not matched to a gene: 5. The length of the CDR3 is 15 residues. Per germline, CDR1 SGHTA and CDR2 FQGNSA. The CDR3 DNA follows: TGTGCCAGCAGCTTAGCCCGACAGGGACGCTACGAGCAGTACTTC. As protein: CASSLARQGRYEQYF.

This clonotype was detected ten times or more. V usage is TRBV2 and J usage is TRBJ2-5, with 11 bases fitting TRBD2. V was pared by 4 bases and J by 5 bases, with 3 bases of the junction left unmatched. The CDR3 is 14 amino acids. Germline CDR1 reads SNHLY; CDR2 reads FYNNEI. Written as DNA, the CDR3 is TGTGCCAGCAGTGCTAGCGGGGGGCGGGAGACCCAGTACTTC. This sequence encodes CASSASGGRETQYF.

This clonotype was seen ten or more times. The chain recombines TRBV5-5 with TRBJ1-5; 7 positions match TRBD1. The CDR3 is made up of 15 amino acids. The germline CDR1 and CDR2 sequences are SGHKS and YYEKEE (reference sequence). V was pared by 3 bases and J by 5 bases, with 8 bases of the junction left unmatched. For the CDR3, the DNA is TGTGCCAGCAGCTGGTTCGGACAGGCGGATCAGCCCCAGCATTTT. It codes for CASSWFGQADQPQHF.

This clonotype has at least ten counts. For the CDR3, the DNA is TGCGCCAGCAGCTTACAGGGCCCGACCTACGAGCAGTACTTC. Residues: CASSLQGPTYEQYF. This chain connects TRBV5-1 to TRBJ2-7, with a possible D match to TRBD1 (6 bases). The CDR3 totals 14 residues. The V gene lost 2 bases and the J gene lost 2 bases, with 11 bases spanning the gap. CDR1 is SGHRS and CDR2 is YFSETQ in the germline V gene.

This clonotype was counted many times. The V and J genes are TRBV28 and TRBJ2-2; D unresolved. The CDR3 loop spans 11 amino acids. Trimming removed 5 bases at V and 6 bases at J, with 4 bases between. Germline CDR1 reads MDHEN; CDR2 reads SYDVKM. The CDR3, as DNA: TGTGCCAGCAGTCCCCCCGGGGAGCTGTTTTTT. It is translated as CASSPPGELFF.

This clonotype has at least ten counts. The chain joins TRBV5-1 to TRBJ2-3, with no clear D. Germline CDR1 reads SGHRS; CDR2 reads YFSETQ. V was clipped by 2 bases and J by 2 bases, with 6 bases between them. CDR3 length: 13 amino acids. The CDR3 reads CASSFLSTDTQYF. CDR3 DNA: TGCGCCAGCAGCTTCCTTTCCACAGATACGCAGTATTTT.

The CDR3 loop is CASGGDTQYF. CDR3 in DNA: TGTGCCAGTGGAGGGGATACGCAGTATTTT. The chain joins TRBV6-2 or TRBV6-3 to TRBJ2-3, with a tentative D call TRBD2 (6 bases). There are 10 residues in the CDR3. Germline values: CDR1 MNHEY, CDR2 SVGEGT. V lost 9 bases to trimming and J lost 6 bases, with 7 bases between them.

This clonotype has a count of ten or more. This sequence joins TRBV7-9 and TRBJ1-3; no clear D gene. The CDR3 is 16 residues long. CDR1 is SEHNR and CDR2 is FQNEAQ in the germline V gene (reference sequence). V was shortened by 3 bases and J by 2 bases, with 14 bases between the two germline ends. CDR3 amino acids: CASSLSLSRAGNTIYF. DNA of the CDR3: TGTGCCAGCAGCTTGTCCCTCTCGAGGGCTGGAAACACCATATATTTT.

The chain combines TRBV28 with TRBJ1-6; D may be TRBD1 (5 bases). CDR1 and CDR2 (germline): MDHEN, SYDVKM. The length of the CDR3 is 16 residues. The V gene lost 1 base and the J gene lost 7 bases, with 14 bases spanning the gap. The CDR3, as DNA: TGTGCCAGCAGTTTATTTCCGACAGTTGTGAATTCACCCCTCCACTTT. As protein: CASSLFPTVVNSPLHF.

The rearrangement uses TRBV20-1 and TRBJ2-7; 9 bases match TRBD2. The CDR3 loop spans 14 amino acids. The germline V gene encodes CDR1 DFQATT and CDR2 SNEGSKA (reference sequence). Trimming at V came to 5 bases and at J to 3 bases, leaving 8 bases not matched to a gene. In nucleotides, the CDR3 is TGCAGTGCTCGTCTAGCGGGGACGGACTACGAGCAGTACTTC. Its translation is CSARLAGTDYEQYF.

This chain uses TRBV18 with TRBJ2-5, with a possible D match to TRBD2 (5 bases). Trimming took 6 bases from V and 2 from J, leaving 16 bases between them. The CDR3 runs 15 residues. CDR1 is KGHSH, CDR2 LQKENI, per germline. CDR3 sequence reads: CASSPGVYKQETQYF. In DNA, the CDR3 is TGTGCCAGCTCCCCCGGGGTGTATAAGCAAGAGACCCAGTACTTC. The whole variable domain, remainder taken from reference TRBV18 and TRBJ2-5, is NAGVMQNPRHLVRRRGQEARLRCSPMKGHSHVYWYRQLPEEGLKFMVYLQKENIIDESGMPKERFSAEFPKEGPSILRIQQVVRGDSAAYFCASSPGVYKQETQYFGPGTRLLVL.

This clonotype was seen many times. V usage is TRBV5-1 and J usage is TRBJ2-4; maybe TRBD1 (5 bases). CDR3 length: 16 residues. The V end lost 0 bases, the J end lost 9 bases, and 19 bases lay between the germline ends. In germline, CDR1 is SGHRS, CDR2 YFSETQ. This CDR3 is CASSLVQAGPTGIQYF. As DNA, the CDR3 is TGCGCCAGCAGCTTGGTACAGGCTGGACCTACGGGCATTCAGTACTTC.

This clonotype was picked up many times. V usage is TRBV2 and J usage is TRBJ1-2; a possible D gene is TRBD1 (5 bases). Germline V gene sequence: CDR1 SNHLY, CDR2 FYNNEI. V was shortened by 2 bases and J by 7 bases, with 8 bases between the two germline ends. This CDR3 comprises 12 residues. CDR3 bases: TGTGCCAGCAGTGAACGGCAGGGTGGCTACACCTTC. It specifies CASSERQGGYTF.

In its sample, this clonotype was seen a few times. The V and J genes are TRBV4-3 and TRBJ2-5; TRBD2 agrees at 9 bases. Trimming cost V 0 bases and J 4 bases; bases outside gene matches: 9. CDR1 is LGHNA and CDR2 is YSLEER in the germline V gene. CDR3 length: 17 amino acids. In DNA form, the CDR3 reads TGCGCCAGCAGCCAAGAACTAGCGGGCGGGAGGAGAGAGACCCAGTACTTC. This gives the protein CASSQELAGGRRETQYF.

This rearrangement joins TRBV5-4 to TRBJ2-3; D remains ambiguous. The CDR3 totals 14 residues. The V end was cut by 1 base, the J end by 1 base, with 7 bases between. CDR1 and CDR2 (germline): SGHNT, YYREEE (reference sequence). Written as DNA, the CDR3 is TGTGCCAGCAGCTTGAGACAAGGCACAGATACGCAGTATTTT. Translation gives CASSLRQGTDTQYF.

This clonotype was detected ten times or more. This chain joins TRBV20-1 and TRBJ1-5; D uncertain. The V end was cut by 3 bases, the J end by 2 bases, with 14 bases between. This CDR3 comprises 15 residues. Germline CDR1 is DFQATT and CDR2 is SNEGSKA (reference sequence). The CDR3 coding sequence is TGCAGTGCTAGTTTCGCAGCAGCCGGCAATCAGCCCCAGCATTTT. This gives the protein CSASFAAAGNQPQHF.